This T cell receptor beta chain stems from a study of OX40 agonist ivuxolimab in advanced cancers. Study background: Patient treatment consisted of intravenous ivuxolimab administration every 2 weeks at 0.01 to 10 mg/kg. Partial responses occurred in three patients (one hepatocellular carcinoma, two cutaneous melanoma). Study findings and constraints: The antigen specificity of the peripheral T cells (those that were expanded) was not determined. CD8+ T cells (on average) carried more expanded clones than CD4+ T cells.

Germline V gene lookup returns CDR1 SGHRS and CDR2 YFSETQ. The CDR3 runs 14 residues. The V end lost 1 base, the J end lost 1 base, and 5 bases lay between the germline ends. Some clones are missing from TCRdb's copy, which holds only in-frame ones; the method was immunoSEQ multiplex PCR. The repertoire holds roughly 70,000 clones, with about 85% as singletons. About this clone itself: Its target is unknown.

The V and J genes are TRBV5-1 and TRBJ2-2; D not certain. This TCR came from an adult with an advanced solid tumor such as melanoma, head and neck, liver or kidney cancer. The sequencing here drew on CD4+ or CD8+ T cells sorted from blood, taken in a trial of the OX40 agonist ivuxolimab. Here the CDR3 DNA reads TGCGCCAGCAGCTTGATCAGGAACACCGGGGAGCTGTTTTTT. This sequence encodes CASSLIRNTGELFF.